Below are 32 T cell receptor beta chains sequenced from a single sample in a study of blood T cell repertoires in COVID-19. Only in-frame clones appear in the TCRdb table, and some are missing; sequencing was by immunoSEQ multiplex PCR. This sample carries 50,000 or so clones, about nine tenths of them seen once, and the ten largest clones take roughly an eighth. Sequenced input: peripheral blood. These receptors were taken from a human donor with active COVID-19. The donor label of this sample is uncertain.

The rearrangement joins TRBV11-2 to TRBJ2-2; the match to TRBD2 covers 12 bases. V lost 3 bases and J lost 8; bases outside the gene matches: 4. CDR1 and CDR2 from the germline V gene are SGHAT and FQNNGV. The length of the CDR3 is 15 residues. The CDR3 DNA follows: TGTGCCAGCAGCTTGTCCGGGACTAGCGGGGGGGAGCTGTTTTTT. Translated: CASSLSGTSGGELFF.

This chain links TRBV6-1 with TRBJ1-1; tentative D call: TRBD1 (5 bases). The V gene lost 2 bases and the J gene lost 3 bases, with 10 bases spanning the gap. Germline values: CDR1 MNHNS, CDR2 SASEGT. CDR3 length: 14 residues. CDR3: CASSEFRVDTEAFF. CDR3 DNA sequence: TGTGCCAGCAGTGAATTCAGGGTGGACACTGAAGCTTTCTTT.

The V gene is TRBV5-6, the J gene TRBJ2-7; 8 bases fit TRBD1. The CDR3 is 15 residues long. The junction had 8 bases not matched to a gene; V was cut back by 3 bases and J by 3 bases. The V gene's germline CDR1 is SGHDT and CDR2 YYEEEE. The CDR3 DNA reads TGTGCCAGCAGCTGGACCGGGACAGGCCTCTACGAGCAGTACTTC. Amino acid sequence: CASSWTGTGLYEQYF.

The rearrangement uses TRBV18 and TRBJ2-5; 11 nucleotides agree with TRBD2. J was trimmed by 2 bases and V by 1 base; bases with no gene match: 3. The CDR3 contains 16 residues. Germline CDR1 KGHSH, CDR2 LQKENI. The DNA for the CDR3 is TGTGCCAGCTCACCACTAATAGCGGGGGGGCAAGAGACCCAGTACTTC. It yields the protein CASSPLIAGGQETQYF.

The J gene is TRBJ1-2, the V gene TRBV19, with D perhaps TRBD1 (5 bases). CDR1 is LNHDA, CDR2 SQIVND, per germline (reference sequence). The length of the CDR3 is 14 residues. Trimming took off 7 bases at V and 2 bases at J, with 14 bases between the two ends. The CDR3 reads CASTSDSPNYGYTF. Here the CDR3 DNA reads TGTGCCAGTACCAGCGACAGCCCGAACTATGGCTACACCTTC. The full variable domain, its missing parts supplied by reference TRBV19 and TRBJ1-2, is DGGITQSPKYLFRKEGQNVTLSCEQNLNHDAMYWYRQDPGQGLRLIYYSQIVNDFQKGDIAEGYSVSREKKESFPLTVTSAQKNPTAFYLCASTSDSPNYGYTFGSGTRLTVV.

V gene TRBV12-3 or TRBV12-4 combines with J gene TRBJ2-3; D ambiguous. The CDR3 sequence is 10 residues long. V lost 6 bases, J lost 14 bases, and 12 bases lay in between. CDR3 amino acids: CASRGPSLYF. The CDR3 coding sequence is TGTGCCAGCAGGGGCCCTTCCCTGTATTTT.

This sequence joins TRBV6-5 and TRBJ2-5; D perhaps matches TRBD2 (7 bases). Germline-derived CDR1 and CDR2 are MNHEY and SVGAGI. The CDR3 spans 15 residues. Trimming stripped 6 bases from V and 5 bases from J, with 19 bases between. The CDR3 protein is CASSDYGGRWETQYF. The CDR3 DNA is TGTGCCAGCAGCGACTACGGGGGGCGTTGGGAGACCCAGTACTTC.

The J gene is TRBJ2-7, the V gene TRBV28; tentative D call: TRBD2 (6 bases). This CDR3 contains 12 residues. V dropped 6 bases and J dropped 9 bases, with 15 bases sitting between them. Germline lookup yields CDR1 MDHEN and CDR2 SYDVKM. The CDR3 protein is CASSLPISGQYF. CDR3 DNA sequence: TGTGCCAGCAGCTTACCCATTAGCGGGCAGTACTTC.

The chain is built from TRBV6-1 and TRBJ2-1; D is unresolved. The CDR3 has 12 residues. V shed 3 bases and J shed 10 bases, with 10 bases lying between them. CDR1 is MNHNS, CDR2 SASEGT, per germline. The CDR3 bases are TGTGCCAGCAGTGATGAAGCCCGGGAGCAGTTCTTC. Translation gives CASSDEAREQFF.

The chain is built from TRBV10-3 and TRBJ2-2; a possible D gene is TRBD1 (6 bases). This CDR3 has 17 residues. The V end lost 4 bases, the J end lost 2 bases, and 17 bases lay between the germline ends. Per germline, CDR1 ENHRY and CDR2 SYGVKD. The CDR3 region has the DNA TGTGCCATCAGTGGTGGACACGGACAGACCAACACCGGGGAGCTGTTTTTT. Translation: CAISGGHGQTNTGELFF.

The chain employs TRBV6-6 and TRBJ2-7; D may be TRBD1 (6 bases). Between the trimmed V and J ends, which lost 5 bases and 4 bases, there was a span of 12 bases. Per germline, CDR1 MNHNY and CDR2 SVGAGI (reference sequence). The CDR3 sequence is 13 residues long. The CDR3 sequence is CASSADSLYEQYF. The CDR3 nucleotides read TGTGCCAGCAGTGCGGACAGCTTATACGAGCAGTACTTC.

This chain connects TRBV5-6 to TRBJ2-7; D not resolved. Germline V gene sequence: CDR1 SGHDT, CDR2 YYEEEE. Trimming removed 4 bases from V and 3 bases from J, with 11 bases in between. The CDR3 totals 13 residues. The CDR3 sequence: CASSTYSYYEQYF. As DNA, the CDR3 is TGTGCCAGCAGCACCTACAGTTACTACGAGCAGTACTTC.

The CDR3 sequence: CASSLTPGYEQYV. Written as DNA, the CDR3 is TGTGCCAGCAGCCTCACTCCTGGTTACGAGCAGTACGTC. The chain links TRBV27 to TRBJ2-7; no firm D call. The germline V gene encodes CDR1 MNHEY and CDR2 SMNVEV (reference sequence). CDR3 size: 13 residues. Trimming cost V 6 bases and J 4 bases, with 13 bases left between them.

The V call is TRBV11-3, the J call TRBJ2-1; D gene unclear. The germline CDR1 and CDR2 sequences are SGHNT and YENEEA. The CDR3 has 13 amino acids. V gave up 5 bases and J gave up 7 bases, with 12 bases separating them. The CDR3 DNA reads TGTGCCAGCAGCCTAAACCCCGGGAATGAGCAGTTCTTC. This codes for CASSLNPGNEQFF.

The V gene is TRBV9, the J gene TRBJ2-1; 10 bases are shared with TRBD1. V trimming: 0 bases; J trimming: 10 bases; junction bases outside the gene matches: 10. Looked up from germline, CDR1 is SGDLS and CDR2 is YYNGEE. The CDR3 length is 16 residues. The CDR3 is CASSVAGTGATSEQFF. The CDR3 coding sequence is TGTGCCAGCAGCGTAGCTGGGACAGGGGCCACTTCGGAGCAGTTCTTC.

This rearrangement joins TRBV12-3 or TRBV12-4 to TRBJ2-7, with 9 bases identical to TRBD1. CDR3 length: 13 amino acids. Trimming took 6 bases from V and 6 from J; bases not matched to a gene: 6. DNA of the CDR3: TGTGCCAGCAGCTCCGGGACAGGGCTCGAGCAGTACTTC. The encoded protein is CASSSGTGLEQYF.

The chain has TRBV19 and TRBJ2-4, with D perhaps TRBD1 (6 bases). Germline assignment: CDR1 LNHDA and CDR2 SQIVND (reference sequence). The CDR3 is 16 amino acids. The V gene lost 2 bases and the J gene lost 2 bases, with 13 bases spanning the gap. The chain's CDR3 is CASSIIPQGTKNIQYF. CDR3 nucleotides: TGTGCCAGTAGTATAATTCCACAGGGAACCAAAAACATTCAGTACTTC.

The chain couples TRBV10-3 to TRBJ2-7; D call uncertain. Trimming removed 3 bases from V and 0 bases from J, with 12 bases in between. Germline V gene lookup returns CDR1 ENHRY and CDR2 SYGVKD. The CDR3 length is 15 residues. As DNA, the CDR3 is TGTGCCATCAGTGATAATGGCCGGAGCTCCTACGAGCAGTACGTC. Translation: CAISDNGRSSYEQYV.

This clone was picked up a small number of times. This chain uses TRBV5-1 with TRBJ1-5; D is possibly TRBD1 (5 bases). Per germline, CDR1 SGHRS and CDR2 YFSETQ. This CDR3 has 15 amino acids. Trimming took 3 bases from V and 0 from J, leaving 10 bases between them. CDR3 protein: CASSWGGNSNQPQHF. In nucleotides, the CDR3 is TGCGCCAGCAGCTGGGGGGGAAATAGCAATCAGCCCCAGCATTTT.

The chain has TRBV5-6 and TRBJ1-2; 9 bases agree with TRBD1. The ends lost 6 bases at V and 0 bases at J; junction bases unmatched: 9. In germline, CDR1 is SGHDT, CDR2 YYEEEE. There are 16 residues in the CDR3. In DNA, the CDR3 is TGTGCCAGCACCGGCGGGACAGGGAAAGCTAACTATGGCTACACCTTC. Translation: CASTGGTGKANYGYTF.

The chain is built from TRBV18 and TRBJ1-4, with 7 bases lining up with TRBD1. The germline CDR1 and CDR2 sequences are KGHSH and LQKENI. The J segment lost 7 bases and the V segment lost 3 bases, leaving 8 bases of the junction unmatched. This CDR3 is 15 amino acids long. CDR3 loop: CASSPFDTGVEKLFF. The CDR3 nucleotides are TGTGCCAGCTCACCTTTCGACACAGGGGTTGAAAAACTGTTTTTT.

V gene TRBV7-3 combines with J gene TRBJ2-2, with 10 positions matching TRBD2. There are 17 residues in the CDR3. V was clipped by 1 base and J by 4 bases; unmatched bases: 6. Germline CDR1 and CDR2: SGHTA and FQGTGA. CDR3 sequence reads: CASSLIPSGSSTGELFF. In DNA, the CDR3 is TGTGCCAGCAGCTTAATACCTAGCGGGAGTAGCACCGGGGAGCTGTTTTTT.

The V gene is TRBV27, the J gene TRBJ2-7, with 10 bases identical to TRBD1. Germline V gene sequence: CDR1 MNHEY, CDR2 SMNVEV (reference sequence). After removal of 5 bases from V and 2 bases from J, the junction contained 6 bases not matched to a gene. This CDR3 is built from 15 residues. CDR3 loop: CASSEPGTGAYEQYF. The CDR3, as DNA: TGTGCCAGCAGTGAGCCTGGGACAGGGGCCTACGAGCAGTACTTC.

The genes are TRBV5-6 and TRBJ1-2; 7 nucleotides match TRBD1. This CDR3 contains 14 residues. The germline gives CDR1 SGHDT, CDR2 YYEEEE. The V and J ends lost 4 bases and 2 bases, in that order; junction bases with no gene match: 5. In DNA, the CDR3 is TGTGCCAGCAGCGCCGACAGGGTCAACTATGGCTACACCTTC. Translated: CASSADRVNYGYTF.

The chain couples TRBV5-1 to TRBJ1-1, with 7 bases aligning to TRBD1. This CDR3 contains 15 residues. Germline V gene data show CDR1 as SGHRS and CDR2 as YFSETQ. V shed 0 bases and J 4 bases; nucleotides not matched to a gene: 6. CDR3 nucleotides: TGCGCCAGCAGCTTGGAACAGGGGCTATCCACTGAAGCTTTCTTT. Encoded protein: CASSLEQGLSTEAFF.

The V gene is TRBV6-5, the J gene TRBJ1-1; 8 bases map to TRBD1. Unmatched junction bases numbered 6, after V lost 7 bases and J lost 5 bases. The CDR3 covers 13 residues. Germline CDR1 MNHEY, CDR2 SVGAGI. The CDR3 coding sequence is TGTGCCAGCATTCAGGGGGCAGCAACTGAAGCTTTCTTT. Its protein is CASIQGAATEAFF.

There are a few counts of this clone. The J gene is TRBJ1-1, the V gene TRBV7-9; TRBD1 might be the D (5 bases). This CDR3 has 14 residues. The V gene's germline CDR1 is SEHNR and CDR2 FQNEAQ (reference sequence). V was pared by 1 base and J by 6 bases, with 12 bases between. The CDR3 coding sequence is TGTGCCAGCAGCTTAGGGGGCAGGACGGCTGAAGCTTTCTTT. This translates into CASSLGGRTAEAFF. Full variable domain (rest looked up from reference TRBV7-9 and TRBJ1-1): DTGVSQNPRHKITKRGQNVTFRCDPISEHNRLYWYRQTLGQGPEFLTYFQNEAQLEKSRLLSDRFSAERPKGSFSTLEIQRTEQGDSAMYLCASSLGGRTAEAFFGQGTRLTVV.

J is TRBJ2-7 and V is TRBV19; TRBD2 agrees at 9 bases. Losses at the gene ends were 5 bases for V and 4 bases for J; bases not matched to a gene: 12. Germline V lookup: CDR1 LNHDA, CDR2 SQIVND (reference sequence). This CDR3 has 16 residues. This CDR3 reads CASSPAGLASFYEQYF. CDR3 DNA: TGTGCCAGTAGTCCTGCGGGACTAGCCTCTTTTTACGAGCAGTACTTC.

The V gene is TRBV9, the J gene TRBJ1-6; 8 bases are shared with TRBD1. J gave up 6 bases and V 0 bases, and 8 bases lay outside the gene matches. This CDR3 spans 17 amino acids. Germline CDR1 SGDLS, CDR2 YYNGEE. CDR3 region: CASSVDPQGAFNSPLHF. Written as DNA, the CDR3 is TGTGCCAGCAGCGTAGATCCGCAGGGGGCTTTTAATTCACCCCTCCACTTT. The variable domain in full, with the rest retrieved from reference TRBV9 and TRBJ1-6, is DSGVTQTPKHLITATGQRVTLRCSPRSGDLSVYWYQQSLDQGLQFLIQYYNGEERAKGNILERFSAQQFPDLHSELNLSSLELGDSALYFCASSVDPQGAFNSPLHFGNGTRLTVT.

The chain uses TRBV7-3 and TRBJ2-2, with a possible D match to TRBD1 (6 bases). Germline V gene sequence: CDR1 SGHTA, CDR2 FQGTGA. The CDR3 is made up of 16 amino acids. Trimming removed 2 bases from V and 7 bases from J, with 17 bases in between. The CDR3 protein is CASSLLGQKRGGELFF. The CDR3 DNA is TGTGCCAGCAGCTTACTAGGACAGAAGAGGGGCGGGGAGCTGTTTTTT.

The J gene is TRBJ2-7, the V gene TRBV2; 7 bases map to TRBD1. Germline CDR1 SNHLY, CDR2 FYNNEI. The CDR3 runs 15 residues. The junction had 7 bases not matched to a gene; V was cut back by 2 bases and J by 3 bases. The CDR3 DNA follows: TGTGCCAGCAGTGAACAGGGACAGTGGATCTACGAGCAGTACTTC. It is translated as CASSEQGQWIYEQYF. Full variable domain (outside the CDR3, taken from reference TRBV2 and TRBJ2-7): EPEVTQTPSHQVTQMGQEVILRCVPISNHLYFYWYRQILGQKVEFLVSFYNNEISEKSEIFDDQFSVERPDGSNFTLKIRSTKLEDSAMYFCASSEQGQWIYEQYFGPGTRLTVT.

CDR3 residues: CSVVVAGLEGYTF. In DNA, the CDR3 is TGCAGCGTAGTCGTAGCGGGGCTGGAAGGCTACACCTTC. This rearrangement joins TRBV29-1 to TRBJ1-2; weak D call: TRBD1 (5 bases). The length of the CDR3 is 13 residues. The germline V gene has CDR1 SQVTM and CDR2 ANQGSEA. V lost 6 bases to trimming and J lost 8 bases, with 19 bases between them.